This T cell receptor (beta chain) is from a study of patients and donors after allogeneic stem cell transplantation. Looked up from germline, CDR1 is ENHRY and CDR2 is SYGVKD. V lost 0 bases, J lost 6 bases, and 11 bases lay in between. The CDR3 is 14 amino acids. TCRdb redid the calling of the RT-PCR reads with MiXCR, one entry per CDR3 protein. The sample yields fewer than 200,000 distinct CDR3 sequences, 25% to 35% seen once. The chain employs TRBV10-3 and TRBJ1-2, with D perhaps matching TRBD1 (5 bases). Sequencing was done on a sample of blood, either unsorted or a sorted T cell fraction (not recorded which). This sequence was found in a human donor who was either an allogeneic HSCT recipient or a stem cell or donor lymphocyte infusion donor (not recorded which). It is not recorded whose cells these are; they may come from a transplant donor. The CDR3 loop reads CAISESERGDGYTF. CDR3 sequence (DNA): TGTGCCATCAGTGAGTCGGAGAGGGGCGATGGCTACACCTTC.